This T cell receptor (beta chain) came from a study of cytomegalovirus exposure and HLA in healthy donors. This CDR3 has 15 residues. Germline V gene lookup returns CDR1 MDHEN and CDR2 SYDVKM. Trimming removed 5 bases from V and 4 bases from J, with 17 bases in between. Worth noting for this clone: The antigen remains unidentified.

Study results and limitations: When presence/absence was analysed, sequencing depth was taken to be roughly uniform across donors. CMV serostatus was the sole immune exposure information available.

The PCR made use of 60 Vbeta and 13 Jbeta primers. Only in-frame clones appear in the TCRdb table, and some are missing; sequencing was by immunoSEQ multiplex PCR. The table shows about 86,000 clones, with about 77% occurring only once. The sample taken for sequencing was PBMCs. This clonotype was sampled from a male donor in good health and CMV-seropositive. This chain joins TRBV28 and TRBJ1-2; D is possibly TRBD1 (5 bases). DNA of the CDR3: TGTGCCAGCAGTAAACCGGGCCGGGGGATCTATGGCTACACCTTC. Translation gives CASSKPGRGIYGYTF.